This T cell receptor beta chain emerged from a study of T cells in Graves' hyperthyroidism and ophthalmopathy. It was RNA transcripts that yielded the amplified TCR beta CDR3 regions. Primed by the HTBI set, a first-round RT-PCR was run on the TCR CDR3. TCRdb processed the multiplex PCR reads anew with MiXCR; each CDR3 protein has one entry. In the table there are 500,000 to 650,000 distinct CDR3 sequences, roughly 17% of which are singletons. This clonotype was detected a few times. Its antigen remains unknown. Study-wide points: In the blood, most expanded thyroid clonotypes above 0.001 appeared as well.

Each diagnosis was grounded in clinical symptoms, serum thyroxine and TRAb, thyroid ultrasound, and orbital computed tomography. Fresh peripheral blood, about 9.6 ml, yielded the PBMCs. Germline values: CDR1 MNHNS, CDR2 SASEGT. CDR3 length equals 13 residues. Trimming removed 2 bases at V and 8 bases at J, with 12 bases between. This clonotype was obtained from a woman aged 18-30 years with Graves' ophthalmopathy. This chain uses TRBV6-1 with TRBJ1-1, with D uncertain. The sequenced sample was blood. CDR3 nucleotides: TGTGCCAGCAGTGAAAGGGTACCCCTCGAAGCTTTCTTT. Translating gives CASSERVPLEAFF.